This T cell receptor (beta chain) was recovered during a study of neurological immune-mediated disorders. The study's findings and limits: HTLV-1-associated myelopathy led in TCR clonal expansion, while multiple sclerosis ranked lowest, below healthy controls. None of the CDR3 amino acid sequences found in expanded clones was shared across subjects. This suggests that the TCR-beta repertoires were private in all groups.

The cDNA was synthesized by means of template-switch 5'RACE, which was carried out with 10-nucleotide random UMIs. TCRdb reprocessed the 5' RACE reads with MiXCR, giving one entry per CDR3 protein. The sample shows tens of thousands of distinct CDR3 sequences, about a tenth of them seen only once. This clonotype was counted at least ten times. Its antigen remains unidentified. The sample taken for sequencing was PBMCs. The TCR sequence derives from a man between 65 and 80 years old with HTLV-1-associated myelopathy (HAM/TSP).

CDR3: CASSSLRDRSYEQYF. The CDR3 coding sequence is TGTGCCAGCAGTTCCCTCCGGGACAGATCCTACGAGCAGTACTTC. This sequence joins TRBV5-5 and TRBJ2-7, with TRBD1 matching over 7 bases. Trimming took 5 bases from V and 1 from J; bases not matched to a gene: 9. The germline V gene encodes CDR1 SGHKS and CDR2 YYEKEE (reference sequence). CDR3 length equals 15 residues.